The rows below give T cell receptor beta chains drawn from one sample of a study of neoadjuvant anti-PD-1 for oral cavity cancer. Profiled with immunoSEQ multiplex PCR; TCRdb holds only in-frame clones, not every one. The top ten clones hold over 2.5% of a sample with more than 13,000 clones, around 66% of them seen once. The sequencing used PBMCs, collected after nivolumab (anti-PD-1) treatment. These receptor sequences come from a person aged 35-79 years with oral cavity squamous cell carcinoma. CDR3s include the opening cysteine and the closing phenylalanine or tryptophan. D genes are given only for firm matches. Clone size is not always given. Where it is, it says once, few, many or a class for expanded clones.

v_gene,abundance,j_gene,d_gene,CDR3nt,CDR3aa
TRBV15,-,TRBJ1-5,TRBD1,TGTGCCACCAGCAGAGAGGTCCACCGGGACAGGGTAGTAACACCCCAGCATTTT,CATSREVHRDRVVTPQHF
TRBV15,-,TRBJ1-5,TRBD1,TGTGCCACCAGTTCCGATCGGACAGGTTCTCGAGGCCTAGATCAGCCCCAGCATTTT,CATSSDRTGSRGLDQPQHF
TRBV10-3,few,TRBJ1-3,-,TGTGCCATCAGTGAACGGAGCCCAGGCAACACCATATATTTT,CAISERSPGNTIYF
TRBV7-6,-,TRBJ2-1,-,TGTGCCAGCAGCGCTAGCGACCCGTACAATGAGCAGTTCTTC,CASSASDPYNEQFF
TRBV19,-,TRBJ1-1,-,TGTGCCAGTAGTATGACAGCCAACACTGAAGCTTTCTTT,CASSMTANTEAFF
TRBV10-1,-,TRBJ2-1,TRBD2,TGCGCCAGCAGTGTTAGCGGGTCGTGGAATGAGCAGTTCTTC,CASSVSGSWNEQFF
TRBV2,few,TRBJ1-5,TRBD1,TGTGCCAGCAGTGACGGGACAGGGTCCTATCAGCCCCAGCATTTT,CASSDGTGSYQPQHF
TRBV2,few,TRBJ2-5,-,TGTGCCAGCAGTGTGGGGGGGGCGGAGACCCAGTACTTC,CASSVGGAETQYF
TRBV7-9,-,TRBJ2-3,-,TGTGCCAGCAGCCTAGGGACCCCAGATACGCAGTATTTT,CASSLGTPDTQYF
TRBV6-4,-,TRBJ1-5,TRBD1,TGTGCCAGCAGTGATCAGGGGGCGCGAAAGGGGGATCAGCCCCAGCATTTT,CASSDQGARKGDQPQHF
TRBV19,-,TRBJ2-7,-,TGTGCCAGTAGTATGAGCCCGGACTCCTACGAGCAGTACTTC,CASSMSPDSYEQYF
TRBV19,few,TRBJ2-7,-,TGTGCCAGTAGTATAGGGACCGGACAGAGCTCCTACGAGCAGTACTTC,CASSIGTGQSSYEQYF
TRBV9,-,TRBJ2-1,-,TGTGCCAGCAGCGAGGAGCCCGGGCAACGAAGTGAGCAGTTCTTC,CASSEEPGQRSEQFF
TRBV20-1,-,TRBJ2-1,-,TGCAGTGCTTACCTAGGACTTCCGCAGTTCTTC,CSAYLGLPQFF
TRBV10-3,-,TRBJ1-2,-,TGTGCCATCAGTGAGTCCACGGCTGGCTACACCTTC,CAISESTAGYTF
TRBV6-5,-,TRBJ1-1,TRBD1,TGTGCCAGCAGTTCGACAGGGTTGAACACTGAAGCTTTCTTT,CASSSTGLNTEAFF
TRBV10-2,-,TRBJ1-1,-,TGCGCCAGCGGAAGCAGGGTGAACACTGAAGCTTTCTTT,CASGSRVNTEAFF
TRBV7-9,-,TRBJ2-7,TRBD1,TGTGCCAGCAGCTCCAACTGGGGACAGGGCTCCTACGAGCAGTACTTC,CASSSNWGQGSYEQYF
TRBV6-5,few,TRBJ2-7,-,TGTGCCAGCAGTTACTCAGGGGGGAGTTGGTACGAGCAGTACTTC,CASSYSGGSWYEQYF
TRBV2,-,TRBJ2-6,-,TGTGCCAGCAGTGAAGTGGGAGTCCTGACTTTC,CASSEVGVLTF
TRBV9,-,TRBJ2-2,TRBD2,TGTGCCAGCAAACCGGGCGGGAGTAACACCGGGGAGCTGTTTTTT,CASKPGGSNTGELFF
TRBV9,-,TRBJ1-1,-,TGTGCCAGCAGCGTAGTATCCCAAGTGGGAGCTTCCGAAGCTTTCTTT,CASSVVSQVGASEAFF
TRBV7-2,-,TRBJ2-7,TRBD1,TGTGCCAGCAGCCCTGGGACAGGCGAGCAGTACTTC,CASSPGTGEQYF
TRBV28,-,TRBJ1-2,-,TGTGCCAGCAGCCACCGAACCCGGCAGGCCGTCTATGGCTACACCTTC,CASSHRTRQAVYGYTF
TRBV30,-,TRBJ1-5,-,TGTGCCTGGAGTGAAGGACAGCCGAATCAGCCCCAGCATTTT,CAWSEGQPNQPQHF
TRBV6-5,-,TRBJ1-1,-,TGTGCCAGCAGATTCGGGACCTTGAACACTGAAGCTTTCTTT,CASRFGTLNTEAFF
TRBV10-3,-,TRBJ2-2,-,TGTGCCATCAGTGAGCCCCTCGAAGGAGGGAGCGGAATTCAAGCCGGGGAGCTGTTTTTT,CAISEPLEGGSGIQAGELFF
TRBV30,-,TRBJ1-1,-,TGTGCCTGGAGTGTACGTGGGAACACTGAAGCTTTCTTT,CAWSVRGNTEAFF
TRBV7-8,once,TRBJ1-3,-,TGTGCCAGCAGCTTGCAGGGTGGGACAACTGGAAACACCATATATTTT,CASSLQGGTTGNTIYF
TRBV5-4,once,TRBJ2-1,TRBD2,TGTGCCAGCAGCTTGGGGACTAGCGGGAGCCTCGGCAATGAGCAGTTCTTC,CASSLGTSGSLGNEQFF
TRBV2,few,TRBJ2-7,-,TGTGCCAGCAGCTGGGAGGTGATCGGGACACTTCCCTACGAGCAGTACTTC,CASSWEVIGTLPYEQYF
TRBV5-6,-,TRBJ2-3,TRBD1,TGTGCCAGCAGCAACTGGGACAGAGGCACAGATACGCAGTATTTT,CASSNWDRGTDTQYF
TRBV5-6,-,TRBJ2-7,-,TGTGCCAGCAGCTTGGGTGACACTGCTCCCTACGAGCAGTACTTC,CASSLGDTAPYEQYF
TRBV11-2,-,TRBJ2-1,TRBD2,TGTGCCAGCATCCAGGGACTAGCGGGAGCGGGTGAGCAGTTCTTC,CASIQGLAGAGEQFF
TRBV5-1,once,TRBJ1-5,-,TGCGCCAGCAGCTTGGAGGCAGGGAGTAATCAGCCCCAGCATTTT,CASSLEAGSNQPQHF
TRBV19,-,TRBJ2-5,-,TGTGCCAGTAGTATAGAGAGACCATATCGGGCCCAGTACTTC,CASSIERPYRAQYF
TRBV5-6,-,TRBJ2-3,-,TGTGCCAGCAGCTTGAGAAGTCCCGCCACAGATACGCAGTATTTT,CASSLRSPATDTQYF
TRBV4-2,-,TRBJ2-2,TRBD2,TGTGCCAGCAGCCAAGCGGCGGGAGACACCGGGGAGCTGTTTTTT,CASSQAAGDTGELFF
TRBV6-1,few,TRBJ1-2,-,TGTGCCAGCAGTGAAACGGGTGACTATGGCTACACCTTC,CASSETGDYGYTF
TRBV5-6,-,TRBJ2-5,-,TGTGCCAGCACCGATGAAAACGGGGATCAAGAGACCCAGTACTTC,CASTDENGDQETQYF
TRBV5-4,-,TRBJ1-2,-,TGTGCCAGCAGCTTGTCAGGCCAGGGCTATGGCTACACCTTC,CASSLSGQGYGYTF
TRBV5-6,once,TRBJ2-7,-,TGTGCCAGCACCATTTCGCGGGGCTCCTACGAGCAGTACTTC,CASTISRGSYEQYF
TRBV6-5,-,TRBJ2-5,-,TGTGCCAGCAGTTACTCGAGGGGTTACCAAGAGACCCAGTACTTC,CASSYSRGYQETQYF
TRBV7-9,-,TRBJ1-5,TRBD1,TGTGCCAGCAGCTGGGGGACAGGGAATAGCAATCAGCCCCAGCATTTT,CASSWGTGNSNQPQHF
TRBV4-1,-,TRBJ2-1,TRBD2,TGCGCCAGCAGCCAATCTCCTAGCGGCTACAATGAGCAGTTCTTC,CASSQSPSGYNEQFF
TRBV5-6,once,TRBJ1-2,-,TGTGCCAGCAGCTTGGACAGAATAAGCTACACCTTC,CASSLDRISYTF
TRBV14,few,TRBJ1-5,TRBD1,TGTGCCAGCAGCCAAGGAGGGGGCGGCCAGCCCCAGCATTTT,CASSQGGGGQPQHF
TRBV6-6,once,TRBJ1-1,TRBD1,TGTGCCAGCAGTTTAAACCCTCGGACAGGTGAAGCTTTCTTT,CASSLNPRTGEAFF
TRBV7-7,once,TRBJ1-5,TRBD1,TGTGCTAGCAGCTTATTTTTGGGACAGGGGGTGTTTCAGCCCCAGCATTTT,CASSLFLGQGVFQPQHF
TRBV29-1,-,TRBJ1-4,-,TGCAGCGTTCTACAGGGTAATGCTAATGAAAAACTGTTTTTT,CSVLQGNANEKLFF
TRBV7-6,once,TRBJ2-7,TRBD1,TGTGCCAGCAGCCTCCTCGGGACAGGGGCGTTGGGCTACGAGCAGTACTTC,CASSLLGTGALGYEQYF